Listed below are T cell receptor beta chains from one sample, sequenced in a study of blood T cell repertoires in COVID-19. Produced via immunoSEQ multiplex PCR; TCRdb's table is partial and in-frame only. The sample holds approximately 150,000 clones, roughly 87% seen once. The sequencing input was peripheral blood. The receptors here all came from a woman in her fifties or sixties who had recovered from COVID-19. Each CDR3 is given with its conserved first and last residue. A D gene is named only where the DNA matches it firmly. The size field is filled for only some rows; it gives once, few, many or a size class.

-	TRBV19	-	TRBJ1-6	14	TGTGCCAGTAGTATAGAGGCGGGAGAGTCACCCCTCCACTTT	CASSIEAGESPLHF
-	TRBV6-5	-	TRBJ2-1	13	TGTGCCAGCACCTCGAACAGCTACAATGAGCAGTTCTTC	CASTSNSYNEQFF
-	TRBV5-1	-	TRBJ1-1	15	TGCGCCAGCAGCTTGGTTACTGGGGCGAACACTGAAGCTTTCTTT	CASSLVTGANTEAFF
TRBD2	TRBV5-4	once	TRBJ2-5	14	TGTGCCAGCAGCTTGTCGGGGGGGGCCGGGACCCAGTACTTC	CASSLSGGAGTQYF
-	TRBV19	-	TRBJ1-5	12	TGTGCCAGTAGTGGGGGGTCTAAGCCCCAGCATTTT	CASSGGSKPQHF
TRBD2	TRBV6-5	-	TRBJ2-3	12	TGTGCCAGTCGCACCCGGGGGGAGACGCAGTATTTT	CASRTRGETQYF
-	TRBV19	-	TRBJ1-2	16	TGTGCCAGTAGTATAAGAACAGGGAGAATTAACTATGGCTACACCTTC	CASSIRTGRINYGYTF
TRBD2	TRBV18	-	TRBJ2-5	14	TGTGCCAGCTCTCGGAGCGGGGGGCAAGAGACCCAGTACTTC	CASSRSGGQETQYF
TRBD2	TRBV28	-	TRBJ2-1	14	TGTGCCAGCATGATAGCGGGGGGCCTTAATGAGCAGTTCTTC	CASMIAGGLNEQFF
-	TRBV27	-	TRBJ2-7	14	TGTGCCAGCCGTACCGTTCAACTTTCCTACGAGCAGTACTTC	CASRTVQLSYEQYF
-	TRBV19	-	TRBJ2-6	14	TGTGCCAGTAAGGAGCGCTCTGGGGCCAACGTCCTGACTTTC	CASKERSGANVLTF
-	TRBV11-1	-	TRBJ2-7	14	TGTGCCAGCAGCCGCTTAGACATTACCTACGAGCAGTACTTC	CASSRLDITYEQYF
-	TRBV18	few	TRBJ1-1	13	TGTGCCAGCTCCCGGGGGGGGAGGGCTGAAGCTTTCTTT	CASSRGGRAEAFF
-	TRBV7-9	-	TRBJ2-1	14	TGTGCCAGCAGCTTAGAGGGAGCGTACAATGAGCAGTTCTTC	CASSLEGAYNEQFF
-	TRBV6-5	-	TRBJ1-1	13	TGTGCCAGCGGGTTCGGAGCAAGTACTGAAGCTTTCTTT	CASGFGASTEAFF
-	TRBV5-1	-	TRBJ2-7	13	TGCGCCAGCGGGAATTCGGGGTTTTACGAGCAGTACTTC	CASGNSGFYEQYF
-	TRBV5-1	-	TRBJ1-2	14	TGCGCCAGCAGCTTGGCCATTTCAGGCTATGGCTACACCTTC	CASSLAISGYGYTF
TRBD1	TRBV27	-	TRBJ2-3	15	TGTGCCAGCAGTCCGGGACAGCCGCTTCAAGATACGCAGTATTTT	CASSPGQPLQDTQYF
-	TRBV29-1	-	TRBJ1-1	13	TGCAGCGTTGAAGGACAGCCGAACACTGAAGCTTTCTTT	CSVEGQPNTEAFF
-	TRBV7-6	few	TRBJ2-6	17	TGTGCCAGCAGCTTAACCTCACAGGTTGCTGGGGCCAACGTCCTGACTTTC	CASSLTSQVAGANVLTF
-	TRBV20-1	-	TRBJ2-3	15	TGCAGTGCTAGTCCGGGACTTCGCCGAGCAGATACGCAGTATTTT	CSASPGLRRADTQYF
-	TRBV5-1	many	TRBJ1-1	13	TGCGCCAGCAGCGTAGCCTCGAACACTGAAGCTTTCTTT	CASSVASNTEAFF
-	TRBV6-6	-	TRBJ1-2	12	TGTGCCAGCAGTTACGGCGCGGGGTACTACACCTTC	CASSYGAGYYTF
TRBD1	TRBV6-5	-	TRBJ2-7	15	TGTGCCAGCAGTCCATCCGGGACAGGGGGCTACGAGCAGTACTTC	CASSPSGTGGYEQYF
TRBD1	TRBV30	-	TRBJ1-2	14	TGTGCCTGGAGTGCACAGGGGGCCTTCTATGGCTACACCTTC	CAWSAQGAFYGYTF
TRBD1	TRBV4-1	-	TRBJ1-5	17	TGCGCCAGCAGCCCATCGACAGGGGGAAGGAGCAATCAGCCCCAGCATTTT	CASSPSTGGRSNQPQHF
-	TRBV7-3	-	TRBJ2-2	15	TGTGCCAGCAGCTTAACTAGCCGGGGGACCGGGGAGCTGTTTTTT	CASSLTSRGTGELFF
-	TRBV5-1	-	TRBJ2-2	16	TGCGCCAGCAGCTTCCCCGGGGGACGGAACACCGGGGAGCTGTTTTTT	CASSFPGGRNTGELFF
-	TRBV5-1	-	TRBJ1-1	13	TGCGCCAGCAGCTTGGACTCATCCACTGAAGCTTTCTTT	CASSLDSSTEAFF
TRBD1	TRBV5-1	-	TRBJ2-7	15	TGCGCCAGCAGCCCGGACGGACAGGGCCACTACGAGCAGTACTTC	CASSPDGQGHYEQYF
-	TRBV28	-	TRBJ1-6	15	TGTGCCAGCAGCCTAGGGTCAGAGGGGGATTCACCCCTCCACTTT	CASSLGSEGDSPLHF
-	TRBV9	-	TRBJ1-1	15	TGTGCCAGCAGCGTATTTAGCGTCATGAACACTGAAGCTTTCTTT	CASSVFSVMNTEAFF
-	TRBV24-1	-	TRBJ2-5	15	TGTGCCACCAGTGATTCAAAGGACAGTGGGGAGACCCAGTACTTC	CATSDSKDSGETQYF
-	TRBV28	-	TRBJ1-4	11	TGTGCCAGCAGTTTAACAGAAAAACTGTTTTTT	CASSLTEKLFF
TRBD2	TRBV4-2	-	TRBJ2-1	15	TGTGCCAGCAGCCGAGATAGCGGGGGGGCCAATGAGCAGTTCTTC	CASSRDSGGANEQFF
-	TRBV7-9	-	TRBJ1-6	14	TGTGCCAGCAGCTTAGAACAATATAATTCACCCCTCCACTTT	CASSLEQYNSPLHF
-	TRBV28	-	TRBJ1-4	14	TGTGCCAGCAGCCCCGGACAAGTTAGGGAAAAACTGTTTTTT	CASSPGQVREKLFF
-	TRBV7-9	once	TRBJ1-1	15	TGTGCCAGCAGATCGACGACAGGCGGGTACACTGAAGCTTTCTTT	CASRSTTGGYTEAFF
TRBD1	TRBV5-4	once	TRBJ2-1	15	TGTGCCAGCAGCATCGGGACAGGGGGGTTTAATGAGCAGTTCTTC	CASSIGTGGFNEQFF
TRBD2	TRBV5-4	-	TRBJ2-5	14	TGTGCCAGCAGCTTGTTACTAGCGGGAGAGACCCAGTACTTC	CASSLLLAGETQYF
-	TRBV3-1/TRBV3-2	-	TRBJ2-3	15	TGTGCCAGCAGCCCGACCCGGCTAGCGACAGATACGCAGTATTTT	CASSPTRLATDTQYF
-	TRBV4-1	-	TRBJ2-3	12	TGCGCCAGCAGCCCCAGTGAGGAGACGCAGTATTTT	CASSPSEETQYF
-	TRBV5-1	-	TRBJ2-4	14	TGCGCCAGCAGCTTTGGCGGGGGCGAAAACATTCAGTACTTC	CASSFGGGENIQYF
-	TRBV7-2	-	TRBJ2-2	17	TGTGCCAGCAGCTTATCGGGTAGGGGATACTCAACCGGGGAGCTGTTTTTT	CASSLSGRGYSTGELFF
-	TRBV7-2	-	TRBJ2-5	15	TGTGCCAGCAGCTTAGTACTCCAAGCGAGAGAGACCCAGTACTTC	CASSLVLQARETQYF
-	TRBV4-2	-	TRBJ2-2	16	TGTGCCAGCAGCCAACCAGGTCAAGCGAACACCGGGGAGCTGTTTTTT	CASSQPGQANTGELFF
-	TRBV5-1	few	TRBJ1-2	14	TGCGCCAGCAGCTTCACAGGGCTTAACTATGGCTACACCTTC	CASSFTGLNYGYTF
TRBD1	TRBV24-1	-	TRBJ1-2	15	TGTGCCACCAGTGATCGGACAGGGGGACCCTATGGCTACACCTTC	CATSDRTGGPYGYTF
-	TRBV4-2	-	TRBJ1-2	15	TGTGCCAGCAGCCAAGATCTCGACAGCTCCTATGGCTACACCTTC	CASSQDLDSSYGYTF
TRBD1	TRBV19	-	TRBJ2-7	15	TGTGCCAGTAGTAAGGACAGGAAAGGGACCTACGAGCAGTACTTC	CASSKDRKGTYEQYF
TRBD2	TRBV7-3	-	TRBJ2-6	18	TGTGCCAGCAGCCCGGTAGCGGGTCCGGGGGTAGGGGCCAACGTCCTGACTTTC	CASSPVAGPGVGANVLTF
-	TRBV12-3/TRBV12-4	-	TRBJ2-3	13	TGTGCCAGTCGTCTGACTAGTTCAGATACGCAGTATTTT	CASRLTSSDTQYF
-	TRBV29-1	-	TRBJ2-3	18	TGCAGCGTTGAGGCCCAAGGTGCTTCATGGGCTAGCACAGATACGCAGTATTTT	CSVEAQGASWASTDTQYF
TRBD2	TRBV5-1	-	TRBJ2-2	16	TGCGCCAGCAGCTGGGGACTAGCGGGGGGGCCCGGGGAGCTGTTTTTT	CASSWGLAGGPGELFF
-	TRBV4-2	-	TRBJ1-4	17	TGTGCCAGCAGCCAAGACCCCTCACACCTAACTAATGAAAAACTGTTTTTT	CASSQDPSHLTNEKLFF